This T cell receptor (beta chain) was retrieved from a study of cytomegalovirus exposure and HLA in healthy donors. Study information: Counted in an early data release were about 85 million unique TCRs from HLA-typed donors. Broader study findings: Across donors, presence/absence analyses took sequencing depth to be roughly uniform. One later analysis reportedly identified an Asian-associated ancestry cluster that showed fewer N-insertions than the roughly 700-donor mean.

Concerning this clone itself: Its antigen is not identified.

Per the germline V gene, CDR1 is MNHEY and CDR2 is SVGAGI. The CDR3 has 13 amino acids. V was clipped by 5 bases and J by 8 bases; unmatched bases: 8. Vbeta (60) and Jbeta (13) primers were used in the PCR. The protocol was immunoSEQ multiplex PCR, while the TCRdb copy is restricted to in-frame clones and leaves out a portion. The profile covers about 120,000 clones, with 75% to 90% appearing a single time and around 8.9% taken by the ten largest. This sequence was found in a man aged 25 to 40 in good health and CMV-seropositive. The chain employs TRBV6-5 and TRBJ1-1; 7 bases are a match to TRBD1. Sequenced input: PBMCs. CDR3 loop: CASSRTGVKEAFF. As DNA, the CDR3 is TGTGCCAGCAGTCGAACAGGGGTAAAGGAAGCTTTCTTT.